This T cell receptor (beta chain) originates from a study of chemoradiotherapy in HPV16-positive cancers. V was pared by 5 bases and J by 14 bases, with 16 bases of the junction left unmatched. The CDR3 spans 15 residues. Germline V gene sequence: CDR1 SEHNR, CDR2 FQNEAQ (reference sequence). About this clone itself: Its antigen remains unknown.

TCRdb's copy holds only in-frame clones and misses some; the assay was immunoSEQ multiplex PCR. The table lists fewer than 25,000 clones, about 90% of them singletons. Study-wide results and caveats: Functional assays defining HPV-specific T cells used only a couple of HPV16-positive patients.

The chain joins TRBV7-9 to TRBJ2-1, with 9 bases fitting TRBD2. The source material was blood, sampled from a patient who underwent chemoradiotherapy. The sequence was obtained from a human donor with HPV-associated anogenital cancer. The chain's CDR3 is CASSLQAGGTTEEFF. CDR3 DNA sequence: TGTGCCAGCAGCCTCCAAGCGGGGGGTACGACCGAGGAGTTCTTC.